These 2 T cell receptor beta chains originate from one sample sequenced in a study of early T cells in non-severe SARS-CoV-2 infection. TCRdb re-derived calls from the 5' RACE reads in MiXCR, one entry per CDR3 protein. The table shows about 81,000 distinct CDR3 sequences, with 5.5% to 7.5% occurring only once. Sequencing was done on a sample of whole blood. The receptors were sampled from an adult who was a healthcare worker with PCR-confirmed SARS-CoV-2 infection or an uninfected control (not recorded which).

This clonotype was seen repeatedly, ten times or more. The chain joins TRBV27 to TRBJ1-1; no reliable D call. V was shortened by 2 bases and J by 5 bases, with 12 bases between the two germline ends. The CDR3 consists of 14 residues. Per the germline V gene, CDR1 is MNHEY and CDR2 is SMNVEV (reference sequence). As DNA, the CDR3 is TGTGCCAGCAGTTTAGCGACAAGTGGAACTGAAGCTTTCTTT. Translating it yields CASSLATSGTEAFF.

This clonotype occurred many times. The chain is built from TRBV28 and TRBJ1-1; possibly TRBD1 for D (6 bases). From germline, CDR1 is MDHEN and CDR2 SYDVKM. This CDR3 spans 15 amino acids. V lost 5 bases to trimming and J lost 1 base, with 14 bases between them. CDR3 amino acids: CASSVAGHPNTEAFF. For the CDR3, the DNA is TGTGCCAGCAGTGTCGCGGGACACCCGAACACTGAAGCTTTCTTT.